This T cell receptor beta chain was sequenced in a study of T-cell memory formation after mild COVID-19. Findings and limits, study-wide: Contracting clones from day 15 to 85 showed balanced CD4/CD8; later expanders favored CD4+. Researchers report contracting CD4+ clones mostly in CM and EM, with CD8+ clones in EMRA. Within pre-infection memory, some responding clones were found, suggesting cross-reactive memory joined.

This clonotype was observed at least ten times. The antigen remains undetermined. From germline, CDR1 is SGHRS and CDR2 YFSETQ. The CDR3 extends over 13 amino acids. J gave up 5 bases and V 4 bases, and 5 bases lay outside the gene matches. UMIs and sample barcodes were carried by the TCR alpha and TCR beta cDNA libraries that 5'RACE produced using constant-segment primers. TCRdb independently ran MiXCR on the 5' RACE reads; one entry per CDR3 protein. This sample carries hundreds of thousands of distinct CDR3 sequences, roughly 15% of them seen once, and the ten largest clones take over 20%. The receptor was isolated from a man in his late teens or twenties who had mild COVID-19 (a few samples of this study predate the infection). Cell type and time point are not known. The chain carries TRBV5-1 and TRBJ2-5; 7 bases agree with TRBD1. The specimen sequenced was PBMCs or a T cell subset sorted from them (not recorded which). The CDR3 reads CASSIGQEETQYF. CDR3 coding DNA: TGCGCCAGCAGCATAGGACAGGAGGAGACCCAGTACTTC.